The sequence of this T cell receptor beta chain was determined in a study of T cell repertoires in cytomegalovirus infection. Study-wide context: Public TCR beta signatures indicated both CMV infection and matching HLA type.

Notes on the study in general: Accumulated public TCR beta family frequency recognized individuals carrying CMV together with the relevant HLA. HLA-C-restricted CMV clonotypes gave the most frequent clonotype in two of eight donors.

This clonotype was seen at least ten times. Its matching antigen is unknown. A single record per CDR3 protein comes from TCRdb applying MiXCR to the reads. The table records around 440,000 distinct CDR3 sequences, about 11% of them present only once. This receptor was obtained from a human donor in good health (CMV status not recorded). Some clones in this sample may be carry-over from other donors' samples. Sequencing input: PBMCs.

The CDR3 spells CASSLGPWTRMGDTDTQYF. The CDR3 DNA follows: TGTGCCAGCAGTTTAGGGCCTTGGACTAGGATGGGGGACACAGATACGCAGTATTTT. This chain uses TRBV27 with TRBJ2-3; 7 nucleotides agree with TRBD2. V dropped 2 bases and J dropped 2; count of bases not matched to a gene: 16. Germline values: CDR1 MNHEY, CDR2 SMNVEV (reference sequence). This CDR3 contains 19 residues.